This entry concerns a single TCR beta chain. Its specificity is not known. This entry belongs to a study of OX40 agonist ivuxolimab in advanced cancers. Study as a whole: An agonistic human IgG2 monoclonal antibody against OX40 (CD134) was given. Those treated in dose escalation had hepatocellular carcinoma, melanoma, renal cell cancer or head and neck cancer.

Whole-study findings and limits: People who partly responded at 0.1-3.0 mg/kg had some of the least clonal expansion seen. Antigen specificity remained undetermined for the expanded peripheral T cells.

Assay used: immunoSEQ multiplex PCR; TCRdb lists only in-frame clones, some missing. The sample shows tens of thousands of clones, about 90% of them seen only once. Trimming shortened V by 0 bases and J by 1 base, and 7 bases separated the two germline ends. The germline CDR1 and CDR2 sequences are SGHDT and YYEEEE. The length of the CDR3 is 14 residues. The chain couples TRBV5-6 to TRBJ2-5, with D possibly TRBD1 on 6 matching bases. Here the sequenced sample was CD4+ or CD8+ T cells sorted from blood, taken in a trial of the OX40 agonist ivuxolimab. This TCR was sampled from an adult with an advanced solid tumor such as melanoma, head and neck, liver or kidney cancer. The CDR3 region has the DNA TGTGCCAGCAGCTTGGCAGGGGCCCAAGAGACCCAGTACTTC. Protein sequence: CASSLAGAQETQYF. The full variable domain, completed using reference TRBV5-6 and TRBJ2-5, is DAGVTQSPTHLIKTRGQQVTLRCSPKSGHDTVSWYQQALGQGPQFIFQYYEEEERQRGNFPDRFSGHQFPNYSSELNVNALLLGDSALYLCASSLAGAQETQYFGPGTRLLVL.